This T cell receptor (beta chain) was sequenced in a study of molecular identifiers for immune sequencing clone quantification. Findings of the study overall: Clones carrying above 20 RNA copies accounted for over 97% of effector molecules, under 1% in naive cells.

This clonotype was detected a few times. Its antigen is still unknown. Libraries used roughly 19,000 to 1,100,000 sorted naive CD8 T cells and 10%, 30% or 50% RNA input. The CDR3 runs to 14 residues. V was clipped by 2 bases and J by 3 bases, with 8 bases between them. Germline values: CDR1 LNHDA, CDR2 SQIVND (reference sequence). For bulk TCR libraries, previously described methods and listed TCR primers were used. Via MiXCR, TCRdb re-called the PCR reads, giving one row per CDR3 protein. The profile covers about 500,000 distinct CDR3 sequences, with about a fifth appearing a single time and about 0.78% taken by the ten largest.

The sequencing sample was made of naive CD8+ T cells from blood, with Jurkat cell RNA spiked in. Subset of the sample: FACS-sorted CD8+CD4-CCR7+CD45RA+ naive T cells. The chain employs TRBV19 and TRBJ1-5; the D is unclear. The receptor comes from a human donor in good health. Some libraries in this study had Jurkat cell RNA spiked in. In DNA form, the CDR3 reads TGTGCCAGTAGTATAACGCAAATCAATCAGCCCCAGCATTTT. Its translation: CASSITQINQPQHF.